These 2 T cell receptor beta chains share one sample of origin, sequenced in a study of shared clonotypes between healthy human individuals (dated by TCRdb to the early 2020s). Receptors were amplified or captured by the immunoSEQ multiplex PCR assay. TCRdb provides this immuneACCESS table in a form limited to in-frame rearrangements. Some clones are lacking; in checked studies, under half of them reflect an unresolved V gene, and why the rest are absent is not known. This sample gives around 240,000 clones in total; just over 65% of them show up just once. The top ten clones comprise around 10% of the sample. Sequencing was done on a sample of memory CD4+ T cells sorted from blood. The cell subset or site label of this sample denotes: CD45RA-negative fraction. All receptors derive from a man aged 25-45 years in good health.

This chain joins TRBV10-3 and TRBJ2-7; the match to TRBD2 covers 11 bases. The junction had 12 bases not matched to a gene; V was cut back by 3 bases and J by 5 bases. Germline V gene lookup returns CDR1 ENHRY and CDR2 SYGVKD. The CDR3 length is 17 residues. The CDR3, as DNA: TGTGCCATCAGTGAACTAGCGGGAGCGGCGCTGACCAACGAGCAGTACTTC. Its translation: CAISELAGAALTNEQYF.

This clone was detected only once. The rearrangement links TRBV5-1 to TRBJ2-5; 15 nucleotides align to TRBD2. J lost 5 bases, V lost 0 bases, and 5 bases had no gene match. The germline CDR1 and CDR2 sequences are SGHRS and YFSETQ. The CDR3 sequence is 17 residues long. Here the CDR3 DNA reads TGCGCCAGCAGCTTGGGGACTAGCGGGAGGGCCAGGGAGACCCAGTACTTC. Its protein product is CASSLGTSGRARETQYF.